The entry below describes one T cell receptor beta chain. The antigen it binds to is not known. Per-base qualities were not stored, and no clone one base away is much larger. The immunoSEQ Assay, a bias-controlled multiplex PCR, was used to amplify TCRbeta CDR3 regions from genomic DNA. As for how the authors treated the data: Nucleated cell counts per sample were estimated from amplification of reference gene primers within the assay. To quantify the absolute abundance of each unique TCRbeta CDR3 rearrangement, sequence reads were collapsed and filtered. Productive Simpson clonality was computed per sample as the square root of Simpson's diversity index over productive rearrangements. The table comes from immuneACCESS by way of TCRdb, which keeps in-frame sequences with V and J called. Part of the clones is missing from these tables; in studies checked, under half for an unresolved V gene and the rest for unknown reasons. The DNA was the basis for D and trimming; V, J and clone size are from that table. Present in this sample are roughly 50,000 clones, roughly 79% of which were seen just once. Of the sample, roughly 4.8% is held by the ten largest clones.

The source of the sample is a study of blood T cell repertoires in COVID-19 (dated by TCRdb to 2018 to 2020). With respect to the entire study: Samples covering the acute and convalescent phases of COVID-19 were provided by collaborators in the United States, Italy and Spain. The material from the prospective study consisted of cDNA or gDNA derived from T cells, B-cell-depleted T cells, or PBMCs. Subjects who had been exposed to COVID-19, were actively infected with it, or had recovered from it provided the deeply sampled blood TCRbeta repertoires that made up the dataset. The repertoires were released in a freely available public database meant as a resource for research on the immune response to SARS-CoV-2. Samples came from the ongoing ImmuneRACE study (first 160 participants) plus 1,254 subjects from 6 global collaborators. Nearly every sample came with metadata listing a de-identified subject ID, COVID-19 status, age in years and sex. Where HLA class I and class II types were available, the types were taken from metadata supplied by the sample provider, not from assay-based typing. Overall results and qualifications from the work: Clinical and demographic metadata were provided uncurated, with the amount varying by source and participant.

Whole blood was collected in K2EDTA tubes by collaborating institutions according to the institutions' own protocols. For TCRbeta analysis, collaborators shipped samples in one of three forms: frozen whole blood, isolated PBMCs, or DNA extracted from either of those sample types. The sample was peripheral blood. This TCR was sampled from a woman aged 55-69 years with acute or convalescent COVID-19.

CDR3 region: CASSKEGDSCYGYTF. The nucleotide sequence is given as TGTGCCAGCAGCAAAGAAGGGGACAGCTGCTATGGCTACACCTTC. The chain was built from TRBV21-1 and TRBJ1-2; the D segment call TRBD1 is taken from the table without a DNA check. TRBV21-1 is recorded as a pseudogene. The CDR3 runs 15 amino acids, cysteine and phenylalanine included. CDR3 DNA only is kept here, 45 bases in frame from base 1.